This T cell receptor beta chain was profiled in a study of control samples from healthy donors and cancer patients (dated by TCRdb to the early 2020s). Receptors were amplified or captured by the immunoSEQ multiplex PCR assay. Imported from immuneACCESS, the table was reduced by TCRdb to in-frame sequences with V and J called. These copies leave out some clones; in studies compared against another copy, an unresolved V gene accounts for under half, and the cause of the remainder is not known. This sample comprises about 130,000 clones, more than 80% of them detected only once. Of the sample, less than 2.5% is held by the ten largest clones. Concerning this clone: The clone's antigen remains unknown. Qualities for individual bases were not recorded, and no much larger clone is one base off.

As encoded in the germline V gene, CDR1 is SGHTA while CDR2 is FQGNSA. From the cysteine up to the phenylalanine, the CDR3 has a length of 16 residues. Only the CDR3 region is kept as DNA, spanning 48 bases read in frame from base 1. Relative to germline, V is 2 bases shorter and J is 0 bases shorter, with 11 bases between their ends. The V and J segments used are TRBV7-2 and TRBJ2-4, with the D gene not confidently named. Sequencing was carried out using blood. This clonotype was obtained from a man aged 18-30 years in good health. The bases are TGTGCCAGCAGCTTAATCTCCTCTGAAGCCAAAAACATTCAGTACTTC. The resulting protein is CASSLISSEAKNIQYF.